These 25 T cell receptor beta chains originate from one sample sequenced in a study of blood T cell repertoires in COVID-19. Sequencing used immunoSEQ multiplex PCR; TCRdb keeps in-frame clones, though not all of them. The data show about 64,000 clones, around 86% seen once. Sequencing was done on a sample of peripheral blood. Every receptor here comes from a man aged 50 or older with active COVID-19.

The chain carries TRBV28 and TRBJ1-2; no definite D call. The V gene's germline CDR1 is MDHEN and CDR2 SYDVKM. Trimming shortened V by 10 bases and J by 4 bases, and 10 bases separated the two germline ends. The CDR3 is made up of 11 amino acids. The chain's CDR3 is CATGKSYGYTF. In DNA, the CDR3 is TGTGCCACAGGAAAGAGCTATGGCTACACCTTC.

This chain uses TRBV7-3 with TRBJ2-5; D not certain. V lost 5 bases and J 4 bases, leaving 11 bases between the germline ends. Germline assignment: CDR1 SGHTA and CDR2 FQGTGA. This CDR3 is 13 amino acids long. In DNA form, the CDR3 reads TGTGCCAGCAGCCGCGGCCAAAGAGAGACCCAGTACTTC. Its translation is CASSRGQRETQYF.

The chain carries TRBV15 and TRBJ2-7; TRBD1 agrees at 7 bases. Germline assignment: CDR1 LNHNV and CDR2 YYDKDF (reference sequence). The J segment lost 11 bases and the V segment lost 3 bases, leaving 13 bases of the junction unmatched. The CDR3 loop spans 14 amino acids. The CDR3 DNA reads as TGTGCCACCAGCAGTACTCGACAGGGACCCCCTGAGTACTTC. Translating it yields CATSSTRQGPPEYF.

V usage is TRBV5-1 and J usage is TRBJ2-5; 7 nucleotides agree with TRBD1. This CDR3 is built from 16 residues. After removal of 0 bases from V and 5 bases from J, the junction contained 10 bases not matched to a gene. Germline CDR1 and CDR2: SGHRS and YFSETQ. In DNA, the CDR3 is TGCGCCAGCAGCTTGGTACCGGGACAGAGACAGGAGACCCAGTACTTC. It codes for CASSLVPGQRQETQYF. The full variable domain, with the rest looked up from reference TRBV5-1 and TRBJ2-5, is KAGVTQTPRYLIKTRGQQVTLSCSPISGHRSVSWYQQTPGQGLQFLFEYFSETQRNKGNFPGRFSGRQFSNSRSEMNVSTLELGDSALYLCASSLVPGQRQETQYFGPGTRLLVL.

The chain's CDR3 is CASSLRDRDLEKLFF. For the CDR3, the DNA is TGTGCCAGCAGCCTCCGGGACAGGGATCTAGAAAAACTGTTTTTT. The rearrangement uses TRBV3-1 (or the pseudogene TRBV3-2) and TRBJ1-4; 9 bases map to TRBD1. The CDR3 is 15 amino acids. CDR1 and CDR2 from the germline V gene are LGHDT and YNNKEL (reference sequence). The V segment lost 4 bases and the J segment 8 bases; nucleotides outside the gene matches: 8.

This rearrangement joins TRBV5-1 to TRBJ2-6, with D possibly matching TRBD2 (5 bases). Germline CDR1 and CDR2: SGHRS and YFSETQ. The V gene lost 0 bases and the J gene lost 1 base, with 11 bases spanning the gap. The CDR3 runs 17 residues. CDR3 loop: CASSLVARGSGANVLTF. CDR3 nucleotide sequence: TGCGCCAGCAGCTTGGTGGCTCGGGGATCTGGGGCCAACGTCCTGACTTTC.

The gene calls are TRBV10-2 and TRBJ2-7; 9 positions agree with TRBD1. This CDR3 has 15 residues. Germline trimming cut 2 bases from V and 2 bases from J; bases unmatched to any gene: 4. The germline V gene has CDR1 WSHSY and CDR2 SAAADI. CDR3 nucleotide sequence: TGCGCCAGCAGTGAGGAGGGACAGGGTACCTACGAGCAGTACTTC. Its translation: CASSEEGQGTYEQYF.

The V gene is TRBV12-3 or TRBV12-4, the J gene TRBJ1-3; D possibly corresponds to TRBD1 (5 bases). V was pared by 7 bases and J by 4 bases, with 11 bases between. The CDR3 length is 13 residues. CDR3 nucleotide sequence: TGTGCCAGCACCCTTGGGGGGGGAAACACCATATATTTT. The encoded protein is CASTLGGGNTIYF.

This sequence joins TRBV2 and TRBJ1-1; 8 bases match TRBD1. After removal of 5 bases from V and 7 bases from J, the junction contained 6 bases not matched to a gene. Germline lookup yields CDR1 SNHLY and CDR2 FYNNEI. CDR3 size: 13 residues. The CDR3 reads CASSFLQGDEAFF. The CDR3 DNA sequence: TGTGCCAGCAGTTTTTTACAGGGGGATGAAGCTTTCTTT.

The V and J genes are TRBV30 and TRBJ2-1; D unclear. The CDR3 covers 14 residues. The V gene lost 5 bases and the J gene lost 7 bases, with 18 bases spanning the gap. CDR1 is GTSNPN and CDR2 is SVGIG in the germline V gene (reference sequence). This CDR3 reads CAWARLIDGNEQFF. The CDR3 coding sequence is TGTGCCTGGGCTCGGTTGATCGACGGGAATGAGCAGTTCTTC.

The chain joins TRBV6-1 to TRBJ1-2; D gene unclear. The CDR3 loop spans 15 amino acids. Germline assignment: CDR1 MNHNS and CDR2 SASEGT. V was cut by 3 bases and J by 4 bases, with 15 bases left in between. The CDR3: CASSDPGRGVYGYTF. CDR3 DNA: TGTGCCAGCAGTGATCCTGGGAGAGGCGTCTATGGCTACACCTTC.

V gene TRBV19 combines with J gene TRBJ1-2, with TRBD1 identical over 7 bases. The V gene end was trimmed by 7 bases and the J gene end by 6 bases; junction bases not matched to a gene: 11. This CDR3 is 14 amino acids long. Germline loops: CDR1 LNHDA, CDR2 SQIVND (reference sequence). CDR3 loop: CASTQGTTGDGYTF. In DNA form, the CDR3 reads TGTGCCAGTACCCAAGGAACTACAGGGGATGGCTACACCTTC.

The genes are TRBV4-1 and TRBJ1-2; the D is unclear. The CDR3 is 16 amino acids. V was pared by 0 bases and J by 1 base, with 12 bases between. Germline CDR1 reads MGHRA; CDR2 reads YSYEKL. The CDR3 protein is CASSQDPAVVNYGYTF. CDR3 DNA sequence: TGCGCCAGCAGCCAAGACCCCGCAGTCGTTAACTATGGCTACACCTTC.

This chain joins TRBV5-1 and TRBJ2-3; weak D call: TRBD1 (6 bases). CDR3 length equals 12 residues. Germline CDR1 SGHRS, CDR2 YFSETQ. The V end lost 2 bases, the J end lost 8 bases, and 9 bases lay between the germline ends. The CDR3 loop is CASSLGQSTQYF. Written as DNA, the CDR3 is TGCGCCAGCAGCTTAGGACAGAGTACGCAGTATTTT.

The chain recombines TRBV5-5 with TRBJ2-3; D is undetermined. This CDR3 comprises 14 residues. Germline CDR1 is SGHKS and CDR2 is YYEKEE (reference sequence). The V and J ends lost 4 bases and 1 base respectively, with 10 bases between them. The CDR3 DNA sequence: TGTGCCAGCAGCCGTATGTCGGGCACAGATACGCAGTATTTT. Amino acids: CASSRMSGTDTQYF.

The chain carries TRBV24-1 and TRBJ2-3; 12 bases match TRBD2. Germline CDR1 is KGHDR and CDR2 is SFDVKD. V was clipped by 4 bases and J by 0 bases; unmatched bases: 7. The length of the CDR3 is 18 residues. This CDR3 reads CATSDPTSGGPSTDTQYF. The CDR3 DNA is TGTGCCACCAGTGACCCGACTAGCGGGGGTCCCAGCACAGATACGCAGTATTTT.

J is TRBJ2-7 and V is TRBV5-1; D is unclear. The CDR3 has 14 amino acids. The germline gives CDR1 SGHRS, CDR2 YFSETQ. Trimming left V 2 bases short and J 2 bases short, with 11 bases between. CDR3 region: CASSFGEDPYEQYF. CDR3 sequence (DNA): TGCGCCAGCAGCTTTGGAGAGGATCCCTACGAGCAGTACTTC. The full variable domain, completed using reference TRBV5-1 and TRBJ2-7, is KAGVTQTPRYLIKTRGQQVTLSCSPISGHRSVSWYQQTPGQGLQFLFEYFSETQRNKGNFPGRFSGRQFSNSRSEMNVSTLELGDSALYLCASSFGEDPYEQYFGPGTRLTVT.

This chain uses TRBV7-9 with TRBJ1-2; tentatively, D is TRBD1 (5 bases). Germline assignment: CDR1 SEHNR and CDR2 FQNEAQ (reference sequence). Deletions cut 3 bases from V and 7 bases from J, with 12 bases between. CDR3 size: 13 residues. DNA for the CDR3: TGTGCCAGCAGCTTCCTCGGCGGGGGTGGCTACACCTTC. This sequence encodes CASSFLGGGGYTF. Full variable domain (remainder filled in from reference TRBV7-9 and TRBJ1-2): DTGVSQNPRHKITKRGQNVTFRCDPISEHNRLYWYRQTLGQGPEFLTYFQNEAQLEKSRLLSDRFSAERPKGSFSTLEIQRTEQGDSAMYLCASSFLGGGGYTFGSGTRLTVV.

This clone has a handful of counts. The chain is built from TRBV2 and TRBJ2-7; the D gene is possibly TRBD1 (6 bases). The CDR3 extends over 14 amino acids. V was trimmed by 9 bases and J by 6 bases, leaving 21 bases between them. From germline, CDR1 is SNHLY and CDR2 FYNNEI. CDR3 sequence (DNA): TGTGCCAGTTTAGACCCTCGACAGGCATCCGAGCAGTACTTC. The encoded protein is CASLDPRQASEQYF. The variable domain in full, with the rest retrieved from reference TRBV2 and TRBJ2-7, is EPEVTQTPSHQVTQMGQEVILRCVPISNHLYFYWYRQILGQKVEFLVSFYNNEISEKSEIFDDQFSVERPDGSNFTLKIRSTKLEDSAMYFCASLDPRQASEQYFGPGTRLTVT.

The chain carries TRBV30 and TRBJ1-1; no definite D call. This CDR3 contains 13 residues. Trimming shortened V by 1 base and J by 6 bases, and 12 bases separated the two germline ends. CDR1 GTSNPN and CDR2 SVGIG come from the germline V gene (reference sequence). In nucleotides, the CDR3 is TGTGCCTGGAGTGGGGGTGACTACCCTGAAGCTTTCTTT. As protein: CAWSGGDYPEAFF.

V gene TRBV7-2 combines with J gene TRBJ2-1, with 7 positions matching TRBD2. V trimming: 1 base; J trimming: 2 bases; junction bases outside the gene matches: 2. The CDR3 spans 15 residues. Germline loops: CDR1 SGHTA, CDR2 FQGNSA. CDR3 in DNA: TGTGCCAGCAGCTTAGGAGCGGGGACCTACAATGAGCAGTTCTTC. Translated, it gives CASSLGAGTYNEQFF.

This chain joins TRBV7-2 and TRBJ2-5; 8 positions agree with TRBD2. The CDR3 has 19 residues. The V segment lost 4 bases and the J segment 0 bases; nucleotides outside the gene matches: 16. Per germline, CDR1 SGHTA and CDR2 FQGNSA. CDR3: CASSSKTSGLRYYQETQYF. CDR3 coding DNA: TGTGCCAGCAGCTCCAAAACTAGCGGACTCCGATACTACCAAGAGACCCAGTACTTC. Combining the CDR3 with reference TRBV7-2 and TRBJ2-5 gives the whole variable domain GAGVSQSPSNKVTEKGKDVELRCDPISGHTALYWYRQSLGQGLEFLIYFQGNSAPDKSGLPSDRFSAERTGGSVSTLTIQRTQQEDSAVYLCASSSKTSGLRYYQETQYFGPGTRLLVL.

The chain couples TRBV7-9 to TRBJ1-3, with D maybe TRBD1 (6 bases). The CDR3 is 16 residues long. Germline V CDR1 and CDR2: SEHNR, FQNEAQ (reference sequence). V dropped 4 bases and J dropped 0 bases, with 13 bases sitting between them. The CDR3 DNA is TGTGCCAGCAGCTACGGACAGCCGACCTCTGGAAACACCATATATTTT. It specifies CASSYGQPTSGNTIYF.

This clone turned up a few times. The genes are TRBV4-1 and TRBJ1-1; a possible D gene is TRBD1 (5 bases). Germline V gene data show CDR1 as MGHRA and CDR2 as YSYEKL. V dropped 2 bases and J dropped 0 bases, with 16 bases sitting between them. The CDR3 extends over 17 amino acids. The CDR3 loop reads CASSQPLPTAMNTEAFF. The CDR3 nucleotides read TGCGCCAGCAGCCAACCACTGCCGACAGCTATGAACACTGAAGCTTTCTTT.

The chain links TRBV5-5 to TRBJ2-5; 11 nucleotides line up with TRBD2. The germline gives CDR1 SGHKS, CDR2 YYEKEE (reference sequence). Trimming took 5 bases from V and 5 from J; bases not matched to a gene: 11. The CDR3 totals 16 residues. CDR3 residues: CASRRLAGGPIETQYF. The CDR3 region has the DNA TGTGCCAGCAGGAGGTTAGCGGGAGGGCCTATCGAGACCCAGTACTTC.